These 4 T cell receptor beta chains were all obtained from the same sample, sequenced in a study of blood T cell repertoires in COVID-19. Clones were read by immunoSEQ multiplex PCR, and TCRdb kept only the in-frame ones, dropping some. The sample gives roughly 80,000 clones, around 84% of which show up once; approximately 10% is in the top ten. The sequenced material came from peripheral blood. The source of these receptors is a human donor in a cohort sampled during active COVID-19.

This sequence joins TRBV12-3 or TRBV12-4 and TRBJ2-1; D call uncertain. The CDR3 totals 11 residues. V lost 6 bases and J lost 9, with 9 bases in between. CDR3 sequence: CASSSVREQFF. The CDR3 bases are TGTGCCAGCAGCTCTGTTCGTGAGCAGTTCTTC.

The V gene is TRBV28, the J gene TRBJ2-7, with D perhaps TRBD1 (6 bases). Germline CDR1 reads MDHEN; CDR2 reads SYDVKM. Deletions cut 2 bases from V and 3 bases from J, with 17 bases between. The CDR3 has 16 residues. The CDR3 DNA sequence: TGTGCCAGCAGTTTAGGGACAAGGACGGCTCGCTACGAGCAGTACTTC. This sequence encodes CASSLGTRTARYEQYF. Full variable domain (remainder filled in from reference TRBV28 and TRBJ2-7): DVKVTQSSRYLVKRTGEKVFLECVQDMDHENMFWYRQDPGLGLRLIYFSYDVKMKEKGDIPEGYSVSREKKERFSLILESASTNQTSMYLCASSLGTRTARYEQYFGPGTRLTVT.

As to this clone: Relative to the germline gene, one junction end is altered; a read error may explain this. This chain joins TRBV28 and TRBJ2-1, with a possible D match to TRBD1 (5 bases). This CDR3 spans 14 amino acids. Germline V gene sequence: CDR1 MDHEN, CDR2 SYDVKM. For the CDR3, the DNA is TGTGCCAGCAGTTTAGGAGCAGGGTTTGGAAGTGTTGTCTTC. Translation gives CASSLGAGFGSVVF.

The chain joins TRBV5-1 to TRBJ2-7; D remains unclear. Trimming removed 0 bases from V and 1 base from J, with 11 bases in between. The CDR3 runs to 15 residues. Germline V lookup: CDR1 SGHRS, CDR2 YFSETQ. The CDR3 sequence: CASSLAAGLSYEQYF. The DNA for the CDR3 is TGCGCCAGCAGCTTGGCGGCCGGGTTATCCTACGAGCAGTACTTC.